This TCR beta chain is from a study of T cell responses to AZD1222 COVID-19 vaccine (dated by TCRdb to the early 2020s). Regarding the research as a whole: A total of 233 trial participants underwent TCR sequencing, of whom around 200 received two doses of AZD1222 and some 26 received two doses of the MenACWY control vaccine. Trial participants were enrolled by age into 18-55, 56-69 and 70-plus year subgroups, with roughly 160, 29 and 62 TCR-sequenced participants respectively. General findings and caveats noted by the study authors: Conclusions about previously exposed vaccinees were limited because only six AZD1222 recipients were SARS-CoV-2 seropositive at baseline. Participants were mostly white British, with more females than males. The authors suggested clonal diversity may have been underestimated. Epitopes outside the regions mutated in the B.1.351 and B.1.1.7 variants were reportedly recognized by nearly half of the unique spike-specific TCRs. CD4 TCRs associated with the vaccine covered the entire spike protein, and the dominant responses were in regions 160-218 and 743-854. After two AZD1222 doses, both the breadth and the depth of spike-specific TCRs were significantly higher than at day 0 and than in MenACWY recipients. In the small 56-69-year group, the increase in depth fell short of significance, most likely because of low power. Because no day 14 peak-response samples were available, the repertoires could be characterized only after the peak T cell response.

The sample's time point label, decoded: baseline before first vaccination. The treatment or condition label for this specimen denotes: meningococcal conjugate vaccine given as trial control. Samples from vaccinated people were obtained from the UK trials COV001 and COV002, which included a single-blind randomized controlled phase 2/3 trial of AZD1222 (ChAdOx1 nCoV-19) in healthy adults. For TCRbeta chain sequencing, PBMC samples from trial participants were taken at day 0 and at day 28 after the second dose. The CDR3, from cysteine to phenylalanine, totals 18 residues. The sequence is cut down to CDR3 DNA, 54 bases in frame from base 1. Per the germline V gene, MNHNS is the CDR1 and SASEGT is the CDR2. V trim: 1 base; J trim: 6 bases; unmatched bases: 11. The CDR3 regions of human TCRbeta chains were analyzed by immunosequencing. The authors' pipeline ran thus. Repertoire TCRs were matched against a reference library of SARS-CoV-2-specific TCRs generated with the MIRA antigen-specificity platform. Breadth meant the fraction of unique TCRs that were SARS-CoV-2-associated, whereas depth meant the fraction of total T cells that were SARS-CoV-2-associated. Using the MIRA data, each spike-specific TCR was assigned both to the spike region to which the TCR was reactive and to a CD4 or CD8 class. Log10-transformed breadth and depth values were compared by one-way ANOVA with Sidak's multiple comparisons tests. This is the immuneACCESS table as TCRdb keeps it, with only in-frame sequences that have V and J called. A part of the clones is gone; compared with another copy, unresolved V genes explain less than half, and the rest is unexplained. The V and J calls and the clone size are those of that table, but D and trimming were determined from the DNA. The sample table holds 75,000 to 95,000 clones, of which 92% were seen once. 6% to 8.5% of the sample is taken by the ten largest.

Turning to this clone: No cognate antigen has been identified for it. Qualities for individual bases were not recorded, and no much larger clone is one base off.

Recombination connected TRBV6-1 to TRBJ1-5; TRBD1 lines up with 11 middle nucleotides. The sequence was collected from an adult in good health. The starting material was peripheral blood, obtained on day 0 of MenACWY control vaccination. CDR3 region: CASSEGPPGQGDAQPQHF. Here is the DNA: TGTGCCAGCAGTGAAGGCCCACCGGGACAGGGGGATGCTCAGCCCCAGCATTTT.